This T cell receptor beta chain was sequenced during a study of metastatic and nonmetastatic thyroid tumors. The wider study: Malignant thyroid and benign thyroid patients provided blood and tumor or nodule tissue whose repertoires were compared.

Each patient came to thyroid surgery without any prior treatment (of any kind). The trim removed 0 bases at V and 6 bases at J, leaving 9 bases unmatched. The CDR3 runs 17 residues. Germline CDR1 reads SGHRS; CDR2 reads YFSETQ. TCRdb reassembled clones from the PCR reads with MiXCR. The sample lists 25,000 or so clones; roughly 15% were seen once. The receptor was derived from a male donor with papillary thyroid cancer or a benign thyroid nodule (not recorded which). Some clones in this sample may be carry-over from other donors' samples. Sequencing input: blood. The chain uses TRBV5-1 and TRBJ2-2; 9 nucleotides align to TRBD2. This chain's CDR3 is CASSLESSSGIAGELFF. CDR3 sequence (DNA): TGCGCCAGCAGCTTGGAAAGTTCTAGCGGGATAGCCGGGGAGCTGTTTTTT.